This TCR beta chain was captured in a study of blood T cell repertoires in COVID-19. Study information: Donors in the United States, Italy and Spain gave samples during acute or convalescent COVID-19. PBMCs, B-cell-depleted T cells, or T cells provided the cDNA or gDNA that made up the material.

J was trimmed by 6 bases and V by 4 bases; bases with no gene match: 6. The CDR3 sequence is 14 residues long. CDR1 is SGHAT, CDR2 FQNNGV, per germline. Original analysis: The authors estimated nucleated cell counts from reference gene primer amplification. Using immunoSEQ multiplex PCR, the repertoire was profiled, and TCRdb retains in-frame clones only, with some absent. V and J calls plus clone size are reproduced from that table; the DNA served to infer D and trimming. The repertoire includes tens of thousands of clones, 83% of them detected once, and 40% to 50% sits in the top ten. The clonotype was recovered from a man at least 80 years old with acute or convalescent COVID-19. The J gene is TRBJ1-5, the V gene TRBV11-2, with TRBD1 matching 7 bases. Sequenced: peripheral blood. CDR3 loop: CASSYGTDVQPQHF. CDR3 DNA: TGTGCCAGCAGCTATGGGACAGATGTTCAGCCCCAGCATTTT.